Reported below is one T cell receptor beta chain. What it binds is unknown. The record originates from a study of response to subunit inactivated influenza vaccine. Via MiXCR, TCRdb re-called the RT-PCR reads, giving one row per CDR3 protein. The sample shows 530,000 or so distinct CDR3 sequences, 25% of them seen only once. Study conclusions and caveats: Authors suggested that a seasonal influenza vaccination recruits few new T cells each time.

Trimming shortened V by 2 bases and J by 10 bases, and 12 bases separated the two germline ends. The CDR3 covers 14 residues. Germline CDR1 is MNHEY and CDR2 is SVGAGI. Sequenced here: CD4+ T cells sorted from PBMCs, sampled about 5 days after vaccination. The chain couples TRBV6-5 to TRBJ1-6; the D gene is possibly TRBD1 (6 bases). The TCR was taken from a man between 50 and 59 years old who received an inactivated influenza vaccine. The CDR3 DNA is TGTGCCAGCAGTTACGCAGGGGCCACCTCACCCCTCCACTTT. Translated, it gives CASSYAGATSPLHF.